This T cell receptor (beta chain) was identified in a study of T cell changes during pregnancy in multiple sclerosis. Data came from immunoSEQ multiplex PCR; TCRdb stores just in-frame clones and leaves some out. The sample has roughly 100,000 clones; roughly 92% are singletons. Germline assignment: CDR1 LNHNV and CDR2 YYDKDF (reference sequence). The CDR3 runs to 14 residues. Trimming cost V 0 bases and J 6 bases; bases outside gene matches: 5. This chain uses TRBV15 with TRBJ2-7; TRBD1 matches 7 bases. This sequence was found in a female donor with multiple sclerosis, enrolled in a pregnancy study. The input for sequencing was peripheral blood, taken after pregnancy. The CDR3 DNA sequence: TGTGCCACCAGCAGAGACGAGGGGGCCTCCGAGCAGTACTTC. This translates into CATSRDEGASEQYF.